This T cell receptor (beta chain) was recorded in a study of response to subunit inactivated influenza vaccine. This clonotype was observed a single time. Antigen: not known. Via MiXCR, TCRdb re-called the RT-PCR reads, giving one row per CDR3 protein. The sample contains 280,000 or so distinct CDR3 sequences, less than 25% of which appear only once. Study-level findings and limits: Researchers suggested that each seasonal influenza vaccination recruits few new T cells.

The CDR3 sequence is 14 residues long. Germline-derived CDR1 and CDR2 are DFQATT and SNEGSKA (reference sequence). The germline V and J ends were trimmed by 0 bases and 4 bases, with 12 bases remaining between them. This clonotype originated in a man aged 45 to 75 who received an inactivated influenza vaccine. The chain links TRBV20-1 to TRBJ2-5, with D unclear. The sample in question was PBMCs from blood, obtained about 19 months after vaccination. In nucleotides, the CDR3 is TGCAGTGCTAGAGATCATAGGTTATCAGAGACCCAGTACTTC. Translation gives CSARDHRLSETQYF.